This TCR beta chain is drawn from a study of shared clonotypes between healthy human individuals. Whole-study results and caveats: A generally larger estimated richness was seen in naive subsets than in memory subsets.

As concerns this clone: The target antigen is unknown.

This was a deep-level run. Sorted-subset replicate PCRs used approximately 190 ng of genomic DNA. This amount corresponded to approximately 30,000 T cell genomes. The protocol was immunoSEQ multiplex PCR, while the TCRdb copy is restricted to in-frame clones and leaves out a portion. The sample consists of millions of clones, roughly 94% of them appearing once. The germline gives CDR1 SGDLS, CDR2 YYNGEE. The V end was cut by 4 bases, the J end by 3 bases, with 17 bases between. The CDR3 is made up of 15 amino acids. The TCR was taken from a man aged 18 to 30 in good health. Sequenced material: naive CD4+ T cells sorted from blood. Regarding subset: CD45RA+ positively selected. This rearrangement joins TRBV9 to TRBJ2-7; D perhaps matches TRBD1 (5 bases). The CDR3 DNA reads TGTGCCAGCAGCCCCCTCTCCCAGGGTGGCTACGAGCAGTACTTC. It yields the protein CASSPLSQGGYEQYF.